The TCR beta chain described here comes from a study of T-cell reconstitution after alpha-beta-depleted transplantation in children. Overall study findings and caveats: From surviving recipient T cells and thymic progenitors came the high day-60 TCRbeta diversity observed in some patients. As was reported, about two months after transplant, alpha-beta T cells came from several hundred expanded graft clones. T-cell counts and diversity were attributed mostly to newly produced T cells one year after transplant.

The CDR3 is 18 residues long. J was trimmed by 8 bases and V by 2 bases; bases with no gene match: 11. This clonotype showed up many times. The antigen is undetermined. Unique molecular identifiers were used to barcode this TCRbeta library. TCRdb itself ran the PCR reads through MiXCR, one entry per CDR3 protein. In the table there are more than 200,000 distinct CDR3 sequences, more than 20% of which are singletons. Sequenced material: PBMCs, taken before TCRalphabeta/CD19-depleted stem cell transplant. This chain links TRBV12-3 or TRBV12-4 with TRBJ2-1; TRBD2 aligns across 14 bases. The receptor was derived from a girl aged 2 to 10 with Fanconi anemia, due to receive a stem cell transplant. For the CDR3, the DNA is TGTGCCAGCAGTTTACGGGGACTAGCGGGAGTAGTGGGCGATGAGCAGTTCTTC. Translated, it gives CASSLRGLAGVVGDEQFF.